This T cell receptor (beta chain) was found in a study of T cells after yellow fever vaccination. Study-wide context: For low cell numbers, libraries were made with SMART-Seq v4 Ultra Low Input. Study-level points and caveats: Boosting was followed by the reappearance of most primary-vaccination clones (around 95% CD4, 88% CD8). It was a small share of clonotypes that appeared in both CD4 and CD8 compartments.

Universal primer sites and UMIs were introduced during 5'RACE template-switching synthesis of TCR cDNA. TCRdb processed the 5' RACE reads anew with MiXCR; each CDR3 protein has one entry. Seen here are a few hundred thousand distinct CDR3 sequences, 17% observed once, and the top ten hold around 16%. Losses at the gene ends were 5 bases for V and 7 bases for J; bases not matched to a gene: 9. Per germline, CDR1 SEHNR and CDR2 FQNEAQ (reference sequence). The CDR3 has 15 residues. With respect to this clonotype: What it binds is unknown.

Sequenced material: PBMCs, taken about 5 days after the first yellow fever vaccination. The sequence derives from a man aged 18 to 30 who received the YFV17D yellow fever vaccine. V gene TRBV7-9 combines with J gene TRBJ1-2, with 11 positions matching TRBD1. The CDR3 here is CASSPRTGGAGGYTF. Here the CDR3 DNA reads TGTGCCAGCAGCCCCCGGACAGGGGGCGCAGGTGGCTACACCTTC.